The 3 T cell receptor beta chains given below trace back to one sample, sequenced in a study of blood T cell repertoires in COVID-19. TCRdb keeps only in-frame clones here, not all; method: immunoSEQ multiplex PCR. The sample gives roughly 100,000 clones, approximately 76% of which show up once; approximately 19% is in the top ten. Sequenced sample: peripheral blood. These receptor sequences come from a woman in her sixties or seventies with acute or convalescent COVID-19.

CDR3 loop: CASSDGTVNSPLHF. CDR3 bases: TGTGCCAGCAGCGATGGGACAGTTAATTCACCCCTCCACTTT. The rearrangement links TRBV7-9 to TRBJ1-6, with TRBD1 matching over 7 bases. CDR3 size: 14 residues. Germline V gives CDR1 SEHNR, CDR2 FQNEAQ (reference sequence). With V trimmed by 5 bases and J by 6 bases, 4 bases remained unmatched.

V gene TRBV5-4 combines with J gene TRBJ2-1; 8 nucleotides match TRBD2. Germline lookup yields CDR1 SGHNT and CDR2 YYREEE (reference sequence). The length of the CDR3 is 14 residues. Trimming cost V 4 bases and J 4 bases; bases outside gene matches: 4. Here the CDR3 reads CASSPGGGYNEQFF. Here the CDR3 DNA reads TGTGCCAGCAGCCCGGGCGGGGGGTACAATGAGCAGTTCTTC.

The chain links TRBV6-5 to TRBJ2-2; tentative D call: TRBD1 (6 bases). The length of the CDR3 is 14 residues. V was clipped by 2 bases and J by 11 bases, with 15 bases between them. Germline V gives CDR1 MNHEY, CDR2 SVGAGI. Written as DNA, the CDR3 is TGTGCCAGCAGTTACCAAATTAAGACAGGCGAGCTGTTTTTT. This translates into CASSYQIKTGELFF.